These 10 T cell receptor beta chains were all obtained from the same sample, sequenced in a study of blood T cell repertoires in COVID-19. Profiling relied on immunoSEQ multiplex PCR, and the TCRdb table lists in-frame clones only, not all of them. Seen here are about 110,000 clones, around 83% observed once, and the top ten hold 7% to 9%. Sequenced: peripheral blood. These TCRs come from a woman at least 80 years old with active or convalescent COVID-19.

This chain uses TRBV10-3 with TRBJ2-7; 8 bases fit TRBD1. The CDR3 sequence is 21 residues long. The germline CDR1 and CDR2 sequences are ENHRY and SYGVKD. J gave up 1 base and V 3 bases, and 23 bases lay outside the gene matches. The CDR3 reads CAISELVPWGELGQDSYEQYF. The CDR3 nucleotides read TGTGCCATCAGTGAATTGGTACCTTGGGGGGAATTGGGACAGGATTCCTACGAGCAGTACTTC.

In its sample, this clone was seen a few times. V gene TRBV6-5 combines with J gene TRBJ2-1; 7 nucleotides match TRBD2. After removal of 0 bases from V and 5 bases from J, the junction contained 7 bases not matched to a gene. Per the germline V gene, CDR1 is MNHEY and CDR2 is SVGAGI. The CDR3 is 16 residues long. CDR3 nucleotide sequence: TGTGCCAGCAGTTACTCCCCCCGCGGGAGCAACAATGAGCAGTTCTTC. This gives the protein CASSYSPRGSNNEQFF.

The chain joins TRBV9 to TRBJ1-1; tentatively, D is TRBD1 (5 bases). The CDR3 is made up of 18 amino acids. V was trimmed by 4 bases and J by 2 bases, leaving 24 bases between them. Germline-derived CDR1 and CDR2 are SGDLS and YYNGEE. CDR3 sequence (DNA): TGTGCCAGCAGCAAAGGGACTGGGAATGGTTGGATTAACACTGAAGCTTTCTTT. This gives the protein CASSKGTGNGWINTEAFF.

The rearrangement links TRBV21-1 to TRBJ1-6; TRBD1 is the table's D call, not checked against the DNA. TRBV21-1 is labeled a pseudogene. There are 18 residues in the CDR3. CDR3 coding DNA: TGTGCCAGCAGCAAAGAAGGGGGCAGGGGGCTTAATAATTCACCCCTCCACTTT. Translation: CASSKEGGRGLNNSPLHF.

The rearrangement joins TRBV7-9 to TRBJ1-5, with D perhaps matching TRBD1 (6 bases). Between the trimmed V and J ends, which lost 2 bases and 3 bases, there was a span of 8 bases. Per germline, CDR1 SEHNR and CDR2 FQNEAQ (reference sequence). This CDR3 has 14 residues. In DNA, the CDR3 is TGTGCCAGCAGCTTACGGGACATCAATCAGCCCCAGCATTTT. Protein: CASSLRDINQPQHF.

There are a few counts of this clone. This chain uses TRBV3-1 (or the pseudogene TRBV3-2) with TRBJ1-6; D gene unclear. The V end was cut by 4 bases, the J end by 4 bases, with 5 bases between. The CDR3 extends over 13 amino acids. Germline lookup yields CDR1 LGHDT and CDR2 YNNKEL (reference sequence). CDR3 sequence reads: CASSPRYNSPLHF. Written as DNA, the CDR3 is TGTGCCAGCAGCCCCAGATATAATTCACCCCTCCACTTT.

The CDR3 loop reads CASRQGGTSGSFNEQFF. CDR3 DNA sequence: TGTGCCAGCAGACAAGGTGGGACTAGCGGGAGCTTCAATGAGCAGTTCTTC. This chain joins TRBV7-2 and TRBJ2-1; the match to TRBD2 covers 14 bases. This CDR3 has 17 residues. Per the germline V gene, CDR1 is SGHTA and CDR2 is FQGNSA. V was pared by 6 bases and J by 6 bases, with 10 bases of the junction left unmatched.

The chain links TRBV3-1 (or the pseudogene TRBV3-2) to TRBJ2-1, with TRBD2 matching 7 bases. The CDR3 totals 17 residues. V was clipped by 2 bases and J by 9 bases; unmatched bases: 16. Germline values: CDR1 LGHDT, CDR2 YNNKEL (reference sequence). The CDR3 DNA reads TGTGCCAGCAGCCAAACACCTAGCGCTAGCGGTTTAGGTGAGCAGTTCTTC. Translation: CASSQTPSASGLGEQFF.

The gene calls are TRBV12-3 or TRBV12-4 and TRBJ2-2, with D possibly TRBD2 on 6 matching bases. Trimming took off 8 bases at V and 0 bases at J, with 7 bases between the two ends. This CDR3 contains 13 residues. The CDR3 sequence is CASWGANTGELFF. CDR3 DNA: TGTGCCAGCTGGGGGGCGAACACCGGGGAGCTGTTTTTT.

The V gene is TRBV5-1, the J gene TRBJ2-6; maybe TRBD1 (6 bases). This CDR3 contains 16 residues. The germline V and J ends were trimmed by 5 bases and 4 bases, with 16 bases remaining between them. The germline CDR1 and CDR2 sequences are SGHRS and YFSETQ. CDR3 loop: CASRPITGQGANVLTF. The CDR3 DNA is TGCGCCAGCAGACCAATTACAGGGCAAGGGGCCAACGTCCTGACTTTC.